These T cell receptor beta chains were read from a single sample in a study of cytomegalovirus exposure and HLA in healthy donors. TCRdb keeps only in-frame clones here, not all; method: immunoSEQ multiplex PCR. The sample includes 250,000 to 350,000 clones, 88% of them seen just once. Material for sequencing was PBMCs. The receptors were sampled from a young man in good health and CMV-seronegative. Each CDR3 is given with its conserved first and last residue. Fields, in order: D gene, V gene, clone size, J gene, CDR3 DNA, CDR3 protein. A D gene is named only where the DNA matches it firmly. Not every row has a clone size; where given, it reads once, few, many or a size class.

>NA|TRBV7-2|NA|TRBJ1-4
TGTGCCAGCAGCTTGGAGGGGGGGGGAGCTAGGGAAAAACTGTTTTTT
CASSLEGGGAREKLFF
>TRBD1|TRBV5-1|NA|TRBJ1-1
TGCGCCAGCAGCTTCGGGGCAGGGGGCGATGGCACTGAAGCTTTCTTT
CASSFGAGGDGTEAFF
>TRBD1|TRBV5-6|NA|TRBJ1-5
TGTGCCAGCAGCTCACAATTCAGGGGGCAGCCCCAGCATTTT
CASSSQFRGQPQHF
>TRBD1|TRBV6-1|NA|TRBJ1-1
TGTGCCAGCGGCCTGACAGGGGCTAGATTCTTT
CASGLTGARFF
>NA|TRBV18|once|TRBJ1-3
TGTGCCAGCTCACCAGAGGCCACAAACCCCGGAAACACCATATATTTT
CASSPEATNPGNTIYF
>NA|TRBV7-2|NA|TRBJ2-7
TGTGCCAGCAGCCTATTTGGACTTCCCGACGAGCAGTACTTC
CASSLFGLPDEQYF
>NA|TRBV10-1|NA|TRBJ2-7
TGCGCCAGCAGTGATGTTGGTACAGGGTTATACGAGCAGTACTTC
CASSDVGTGLYEQYF
>NA|TRBV7-8|NA|TRBJ1-6
TGTGCCAGCAGCGTCGACAGTAATTCACCCCTCCACTTT
CASSVDSNSPLHF
>TRBD1|TRBV6-5|NA|TRBJ1-1
TGTGCCAGCAGAACGGACAGGGTAGCGGGCACTGAAGCTTTCTTT
CASRTDRVAGTEAFF
>TRBD2|TRBV6-1|NA|TRBJ2-7
TGTGCCAGCTGGGGGAGGGGTGAGCAGTACTTC
CASWGRGEQYF
>TRBD2|TRBV7-2|NA|TRBJ2-1
TGTGCCAGCAGCTTAGCTACCGGGACTAGCACGTCTTCGAGCTCCTACAATGAGCAGTTCTTC
CASSLATGTSTSSSSYNEQFF
>NA|TRBV9|few|TRBJ1-2
TGTGCCAGCAGCTCCCCCGAGACAGCATTTAACTATGGCTACACCTTC
CASSSPETAFNYGYTF
>TRBD1|TRBV2|NA|TRBJ2-7
TGTGCCAGCAGTGTGGTTAGACAGGGGGCCTACGAGCAGTACTTC
CASSVVRQGAYEQYF
>NA|TRBV10-1|NA|TRBJ1-4
TGCGCCAGCAGCCCCACTAGAGCAACTAATGAAAAACTGTTTTTT
CASSPTRATNEKLFF
>NA|TRBV21-1|NA|TRBJ2-7
TGTGCCAGCCCTGTCGGGGAGCAGTACTTC
CASPVGEQYF
>NA|TRBV18|NA|TRBJ1-1
TGTGCCAGCTCATCAGGAACCCCACGCACTGAAGCTTTCTTT
CASSSGTPRTEAFF
>NA|TRBV4-1|few|TRBJ1-6
TGCGCCAGCAGCCAAGCGGAGGGGTTCTTAAGTTCACCCCTCCACTTT
CASSQAEGFLSSPLHF
>TRBD1|TRBV6-1|NA|TRBJ1-5
TGTGCCAGCAGAGGGGACAGGGGGCCCAATCAGCCCCAGCATTTT
CASRGDRGPNQPQHF
>NA|TRBV29-1|NA|TRBJ1-5
TGCAGCGTTGAACTCTCCGGTGGTCAGCCCCAGCATTTT
CSVELSGGQPQHF
>TRBD1|TRBV5-1|NA|TRBJ2-7
TGCGCCAGCAGTTGGACAGGGGCCTCTGACGAGCAGTACTTC
CASSWTGASDEQYF
>TRBD2|TRBV5-6|NA|TRBJ2-3
TGTGCCAGCATCCGAGGTGTAGCGGGAAACACAGATACGCAGTATTTT
CASIRGVAGNTDTQYF
>NA|TRBV21-1|NA|TRBJ2-7
TGTGCCAGCACCCTCTGGGACAGGGACTACGAGCAGTACTTC
CASTLWDRDYEQYF
>NA|TRBV6-1|NA|TRBJ2-7
TGTGCCAGCAGAGACAGTCCCGAGCAGTACTTC
CASRDSPEQYF
>TRBD1|TRBV5-1|NA|TRBJ1-1
TGCGCCAGCAGCTTGTTATTTGGGACAGGGGGCGTCAAGAACACTGAAGCTTTCTTT
CASSLLFGTGGVKNTEAFF
>NA|TRBV7-9|NA|TRBJ1-4
TGTGCCAGCAGCTCCGCAGGGTTGCCCGAAAAACTGTTTTTT
CASSSAGLPEKLFF
>NA|TRBV4-1|NA|TRBJ1-2
TGCGCCAGCAGCCAAGACCCAGGAGGAGGCTATGGCTACACCTTC
CASSQDPGGGYGYTF
>NA|TRBV7-9|NA|TRBJ2-4
TGTGCCAGCAGCTCGTCGGTCGCCAAAAACATTCAGTACTTC
CASSSSVAKNIQYF
>NA|TRBV11-2|NA|TRBJ2-3
TGTGCCAGCAGCTTAGGTCAAACCATAGCTGGAGATACGCAGTATTTT
CASSLGQTIAGDTQYF
>NA|TRBV29-1|NA|TRBJ2-3
TGCAGCGTTCAGACAGGACAGACAGATACGCAGTATTTT
CSVQTGQTDTQYF
>TRBD1|TRBV9|once|TRBJ2-7
TGTGCCAGCAGCGCCCAGGGGGCTGACTACGAGCAGTACTTC
CASSAQGADYEQYF
>TRBD2|TRBV29-1|NA|TRBJ2-3
TGCAGCGGTCTAGCGGGGGGGCCGGTTACGCAGTATTTT
CSGLAGGPVTQYF
>TRBD1|TRBV7-9|NA|TRBJ1-1
TGTGCCAGCAGCTCCCGGGACAGGGGGTCTGAAGCTTTCTTT
CASSSRDRGSEAFF
>NA|TRBV7-2|once|TRBJ1-1
TGTGCCAGCAGCTCACAGACAGGTATAGGCACTGAAGCTTTCTTT
CASSSQTGIGTEAFF